These 16 T cell receptor beta chains share one sample of origin, sequenced in a study of T-cell reconstitution after alpha-beta-depleted transplantation in children. No antigen has been identified for these receptors. Points from the study as a whole: Newly produced T cells mostly provided counts and TCRbeta diversity after one year, as hyperexpanded clones declined.

It was with unique molecular identifiers that the TCRbeta library was prepared. TCRdb processed the PCR reads anew with MiXCR; each CDR3 protein has one entry. The sample shows some 300,000 distinct CDR3 sequences, roughly 8.2% of them seen only once. The specimen comprised peripheral blood, sampled 360 days after TCRalphabeta/CD19-depleted stem cell transplant. The receptors originated from a female patient aged 2 to 10 who had a stem cell transplant for Fanconi anemia, so the T cells may come from the graft donor.

The chain recombines TRBV6-1 with TRBJ2-7; D remains unclear. The germline V gene has CDR1 MNHNS and CDR2 SASEGT. This CDR3 is built from 15 residues. Trimming took 1 base from V and 2 from J, leaving 12 bases between them. The CDR3 DNA reads as TGTGCCAGCAGTGAAGATGGGGTGAGGACCTACGAGCAGTACTTC. Protein: CASSEDGVRTYEQYF.

This clonotype has only a few counts. The genes are TRBV7-8 and TRBJ1-2; weak D call: TRBD1 (5 bases). In germline, CDR1 is SGHVS, CDR2 FQNEAQ. The V gene lost 1 base and the J gene lost 3 bases, with 12 bases spanning the gap. The CDR3 runs to 15 residues. The CDR3 sequence: CASSLVGRVDYGYTF. The CDR3 DNA reads as TGTGCCAGCAGCTTAGTCGGCAGGGTCGACTATGGCTACACCTTC.

This clonotype occurred many times. The chain recombines TRBV7-2 with TRBJ2-1; TRBD2 matches at 8 bases. J was trimmed by 4 bases and V by 6 bases; bases with no gene match: 5. This CDR3 is 14 amino acids long. Germline CDR1 SGHTA, CDR2 FQGNSA. The CDR3 sequence is CASRETSAYNEQFF. In DNA form, the CDR3 reads TGTGCCAGCAGGGAGACTAGCGCTTACAATGAGCAGTTCTTC. The whole variable domain, remainder taken from reference TRBV7-2 and TRBJ2-1, is GAGVSQSPSNKVTEKGKDVELRCDPISGHTALYWYRQSLGQGLEFLIYFQGNSAPDKSGLPSDRFSAERTGGSVSTLTIQRTQQEDSAVYLCASRETSAYNEQFFGPGTRLTVL.

In its sample, this clonotype was seen many times. The chain couples TRBV27 to TRBJ2-3, with a weak D call TRBD2 (5 bases). Per the germline V gene, CDR1 is MNHEY and CDR2 is SMNVEV (reference sequence). Trimming removed 3 bases at V and 2 bases at J, with 12 bases between. The CDR3 is 15 amino acids. CDR3 residues: CASSFFNGITDTQYF. CDR3 in DNA: TGTGCCAGCAGTTTCTTTAACGGGATCACAGATACGCAGTATTTT.

The sample holds many counts of this clonotype. The CDR3 DNA is TGTGCCAGCAGTTACCCCGGACAGGGCACAGATACGCAGTATTTT. Residues: CASSYPGQGTDTQYF. The chain combines TRBV6-5 with TRBJ2-3, with TRBD1 matching over 7 bases. Germline-derived CDR1 and CDR2 are MNHEY and SVGAGI. The length of the CDR3 is 15 residues. V gave up 2 bases and J gave up 1 base; unmatched junction bases: 3.

This clonotype was seen many times. The chain joins TRBV24-1 to TRBJ1-5, with D unresolved. The germline CDR1 and CDR2 sequences are KGHDR and SFDVKD. The CDR3 is made up of 13 amino acids. Trimming cost V 6 bases and J 0 bases, with 5 bases left between them. The CDR3 nucleotides are TGTGCCACCAGTCAAAATAGCAATCAGCCCCAGCATTTT. Translation: CATSQNSNQPQHF.

This chain uses TRBV20-1 with TRBJ2-3; D ambiguous. Looked up from germline, CDR1 is DFQATT and CDR2 is SNEGSKA (reference sequence). The V and J ends lost 6 bases and 2 bases respectively, with 9 bases between them. The CDR3 sequence is 12 residues long. The chain's CDR3 is CSASVYTDTQYF. The CDR3 DNA reads as TGCAGTGCCTCTGTCTACACAGATACGCAGTATTTT.

This clonotype was found many times. This sequence joins TRBV25-1 and TRBJ2-1; no definite D call. The CDR3 contains 17 residues. V was pared by 0 bases and J by 2 bases, with 14 bases between. Germline CDR1 and CDR2: MGHDK and SYGVNS. The CDR3: CASSEYFMADTYNEQFF. CDR3 DNA: TGTGCCAGCAGTGAATACTTTATGGCAGATACCTACAATGAGCAGTTCTTC.

This chain connects TRBV28 to TRBJ1-5; 10 nucleotides align to TRBD1. V shed 5 bases and J 4 bases; nucleotides not matched to a gene: 5. The CDR3 has 15 amino acids. CDR1 MDHEN and CDR2 SYDVKM come from the germline V gene. CDR3 DNA sequence: TGTGCCAGCAGTATAGACAGGGGGCCTAATCAGCCCCAGCATTTT. This encodes CASSIDRGPNQPQHF.

The table lists this clonotype with many counts. The V call is TRBV24-1, the J call TRBJ1-1; 10 bases align to TRBD1. This CDR3 spans 14 amino acids. Germline V gives CDR1 KGHDR, CDR2 SFDVKD. Unmatched junction bases numbered 5, after V lost 3 bases and J lost 8 bases. Written as DNA, the CDR3 is TGTGCCACCAGTGATCGGGACAGGGGAGGGGAAGCTTTCTTT. Encoded protein: CATSDRDRGGEAFF.

This clonotype was counted at least ten times. The chain uses TRBV28 and TRBJ1-1, with D uncertain. In germline, CDR1 is MDHEN, CDR2 SYDVKM. The V gene lost 3 bases and the J gene lost 1 base, with 9 bases spanning the gap. This CDR3 is built from 14 residues. CDR3 region: CASSFTRSNTEAFF. CDR3 bases: TGTGCCAGCAGTTTCACGCGGTCGAACACTGAAGCTTTCTTT.

This clonotype was seen a few times. In nucleotides, the CDR3 is TGTGCCAGCAGTTTTTGGCAGAACCTAAACTATGGCTACACCTTC. Encoded protein: CASSFWQNLNYGYTF. The V call is TRBV28, the J call TRBJ1-2, with D hard to call. The CDR3 extends over 15 amino acids. The V gene lost 3 bases and the J gene lost 2 bases, with 13 bases spanning the gap. CDR1 is MDHEN and CDR2 is SYDVKM in the germline V gene.

In this sample, this clonotype turned up many times. The chain uses TRBV24-1 and TRBJ2-5, with 7 bases matching TRBD1. V was clipped by 3 bases and J by 5 bases; unmatched bases: 8. The CDR3 runs 15 residues. Per germline, CDR1 KGHDR and CDR2 SFDVKD. CDR3 sequence (DNA): TGTGCCACCAGTGATCCAGGGGGAACCGGGGAGACCCAGTACTTC. Amino acid sequence: CATSDPGGTGETQYF.

This clonotype was counted only a few times. The chain recombines TRBV14 with TRBJ2-3, with D uncertain. The length of the CDR3 is 17 residues. Germline loops: CDR1 SGHDN, CDR2 FVKESK. Deletions cut 2 bases from V and 2 bases from J, with 17 bases between. This chain's CDR3 is CASSQSNYGRSTDTQYF. CDR3 DNA sequence: TGTGCCAGCAGCCAAAGCAATTACGGACGGTCCACAGATACGCAGTATTTT.

J is TRBJ2-2 and V is TRBV10-1; the D is unclear. Trimming took off 8 bases at V and 5 bases at J, with 6 bases between the two ends. Germline loops: CDR1 WNHNN, CDR2 SYGVQD (reference sequence). CDR3 length equals 11 residues. The CDR3, as DNA: TGCGCCAGCGGCCATACCGGGGAGCTGTTTTTT. As protein: CASGHTGELFF.

This clonotype has ten or more counts. This chain uses TRBV7-2 with TRBJ2-3; TRBD1 agrees at 7 bases. Germline CDR1 SGHTA, CDR2 FQGNSA. This CDR3 region has 14 residues. V dropped 5 bases and J dropped 7; count of bases not matched to a gene: 9. The CDR3 region is CASSQDRVGNTQYF. The CDR3 DNA sequence: TGTGCCAGCAGCCAAGACAGGGTAGGAAATACGCAGTATTTT.